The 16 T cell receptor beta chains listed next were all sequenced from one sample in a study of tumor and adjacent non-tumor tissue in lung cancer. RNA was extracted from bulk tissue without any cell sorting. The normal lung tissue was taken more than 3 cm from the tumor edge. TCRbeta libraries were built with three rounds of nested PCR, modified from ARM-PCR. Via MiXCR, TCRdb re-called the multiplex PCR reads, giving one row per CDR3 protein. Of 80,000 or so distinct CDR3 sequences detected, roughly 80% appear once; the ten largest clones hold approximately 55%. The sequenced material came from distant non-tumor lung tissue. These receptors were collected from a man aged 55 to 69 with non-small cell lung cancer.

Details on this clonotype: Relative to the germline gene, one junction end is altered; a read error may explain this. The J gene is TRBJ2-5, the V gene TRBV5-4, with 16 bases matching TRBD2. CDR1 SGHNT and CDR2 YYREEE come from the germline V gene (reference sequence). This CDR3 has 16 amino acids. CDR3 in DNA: TGTGCTAGCAGCTTGGGACTAGCGGGAGGGTTAGATACCCAGTACTTC. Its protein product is CASSLGLAGGLDTQYF.

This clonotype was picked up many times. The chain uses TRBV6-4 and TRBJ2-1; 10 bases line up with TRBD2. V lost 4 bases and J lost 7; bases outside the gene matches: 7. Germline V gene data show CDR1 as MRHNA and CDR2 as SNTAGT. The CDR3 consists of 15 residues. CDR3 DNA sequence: TGTGCCAGCAGTGGGTCTAGCGGGAGTTCTAATGAGCAGTTCTTC. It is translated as CASSGSSGSSNEQFF.

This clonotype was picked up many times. CDR3 DNA: TGCGCCAGCAGTGATGGACAAGTGGAGGAAAAACTGTTTTTT. This encodes CASSDGQVEEKLFF. The gene calls are TRBV10-1 and TRBJ1-4; a weak D match, TRBD1 (5 bases). This CDR3 contains 14 residues. V shed 3 bases and J shed 8 bases, with 13 bases lying between them. Germline loops: CDR1 WNHNN, CDR2 SYGVQD (reference sequence).

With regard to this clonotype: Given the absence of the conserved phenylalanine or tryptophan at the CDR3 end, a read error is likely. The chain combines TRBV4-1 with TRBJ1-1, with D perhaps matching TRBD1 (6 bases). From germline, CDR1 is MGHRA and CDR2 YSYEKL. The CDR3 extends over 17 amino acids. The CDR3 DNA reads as TGCGCCAACAGCCAACCGACAGGCGGGCCAAGGAACACTGAAGCTTTCTCT. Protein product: CANSQPTGGPRNTEAFS.

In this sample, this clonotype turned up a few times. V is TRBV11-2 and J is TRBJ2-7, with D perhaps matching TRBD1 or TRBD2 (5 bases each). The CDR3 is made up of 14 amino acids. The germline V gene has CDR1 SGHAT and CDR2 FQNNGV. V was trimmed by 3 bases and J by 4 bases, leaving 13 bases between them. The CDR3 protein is CASSLNQGPYEQYV. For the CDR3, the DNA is TGTGCCAGCAGCTTGAACCAGGGACCTTACGAGCAGTACGTC.

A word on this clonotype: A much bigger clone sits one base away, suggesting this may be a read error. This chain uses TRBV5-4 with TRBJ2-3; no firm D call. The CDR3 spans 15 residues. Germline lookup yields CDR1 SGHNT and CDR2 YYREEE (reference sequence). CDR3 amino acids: CARSRSEFRTDTQYF. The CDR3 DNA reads TGTGCCCGCAGCCGCTCGGAGTTCCGCACAGATACGCAGTATTTT.

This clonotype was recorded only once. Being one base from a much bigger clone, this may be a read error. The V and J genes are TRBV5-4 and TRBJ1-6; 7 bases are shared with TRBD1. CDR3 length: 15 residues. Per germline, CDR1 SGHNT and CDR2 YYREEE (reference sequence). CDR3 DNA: TGTGCCAACAGCTTGGACACAGGGGTAGGTTCACCCCTCCACTTT. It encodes CANSLDTGVGSPLHF.

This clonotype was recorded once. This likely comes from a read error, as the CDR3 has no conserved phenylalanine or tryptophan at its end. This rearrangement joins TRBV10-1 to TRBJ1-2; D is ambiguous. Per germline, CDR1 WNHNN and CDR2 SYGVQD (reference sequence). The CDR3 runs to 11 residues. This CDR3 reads CASSDNYDYTI. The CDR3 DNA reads TGCGCCAGCAGCGACAACTATGACTACACCATC.

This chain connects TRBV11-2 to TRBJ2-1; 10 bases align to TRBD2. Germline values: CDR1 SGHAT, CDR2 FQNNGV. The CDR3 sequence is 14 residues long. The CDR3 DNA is TGTATCAGCAGCTCTAGCGGGGGATACAATGAGCAGTTCTTC. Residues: CISSSSGGYNEQFF. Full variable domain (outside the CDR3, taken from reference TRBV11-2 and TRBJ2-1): EAGVAQSPRYKIIEKRQSVAFWCNPISGHATLYWYQQILGQGPKLLIQFQNNGVVDDSQLPKDRFSAERLKGVDSTLKIQPAKLEDSAVYLCISSSSGGYNEQFFGPGTRLTVL.

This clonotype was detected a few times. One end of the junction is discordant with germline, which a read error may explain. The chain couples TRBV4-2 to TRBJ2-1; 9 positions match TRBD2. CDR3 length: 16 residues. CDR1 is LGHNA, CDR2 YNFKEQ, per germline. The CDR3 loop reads CASNQELAGVKFEQFF. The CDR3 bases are TGTGCCAGCAACCAAGAGTTAGCGGGAGTGAAATTTGAGCAGTTCTTC.

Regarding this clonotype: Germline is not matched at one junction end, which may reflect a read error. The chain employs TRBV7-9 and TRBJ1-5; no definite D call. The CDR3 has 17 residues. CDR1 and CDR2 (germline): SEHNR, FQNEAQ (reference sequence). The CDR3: CTSSFWPGEGVDQPQHF. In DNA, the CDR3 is TGTACCAGCAGCTTTTGGCCAGGCGAGGGAGTCGATCAGCCCCAGCATTTT.

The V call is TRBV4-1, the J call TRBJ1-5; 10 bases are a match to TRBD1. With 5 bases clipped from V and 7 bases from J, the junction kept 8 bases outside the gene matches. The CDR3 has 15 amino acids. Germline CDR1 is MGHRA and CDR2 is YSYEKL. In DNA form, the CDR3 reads TGCGCCAGCAGCGTCCGGGACAGGGGTTTCCAGCCCCAGCATTTT. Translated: CASSVRDRGFQPQHF.

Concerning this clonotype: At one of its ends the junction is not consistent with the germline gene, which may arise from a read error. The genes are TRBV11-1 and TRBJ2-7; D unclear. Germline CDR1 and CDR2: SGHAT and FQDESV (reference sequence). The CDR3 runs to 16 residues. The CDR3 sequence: CASSLAIRDKSYEHYF. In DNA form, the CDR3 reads TGTGCCAGCAGCTTAGCGATTCGTGACAAATCCTACGAGCACTACTTC.

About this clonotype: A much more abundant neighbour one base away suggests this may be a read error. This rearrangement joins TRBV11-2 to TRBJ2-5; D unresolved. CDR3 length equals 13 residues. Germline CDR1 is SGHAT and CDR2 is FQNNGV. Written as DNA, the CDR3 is TGTCCCAGCAGCTTAGGGCAAATGGAGACCCAGTACTTC. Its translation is CPSSLGQMETQYF.

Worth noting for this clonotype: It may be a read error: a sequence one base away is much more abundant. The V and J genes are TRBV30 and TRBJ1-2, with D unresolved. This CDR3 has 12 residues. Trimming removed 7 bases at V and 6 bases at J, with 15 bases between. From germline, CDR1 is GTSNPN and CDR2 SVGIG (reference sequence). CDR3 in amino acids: CASDDKGNGYTF. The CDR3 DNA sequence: TGTGCCTCTGACGACAAGGGAAATGGCTACACCTTC.

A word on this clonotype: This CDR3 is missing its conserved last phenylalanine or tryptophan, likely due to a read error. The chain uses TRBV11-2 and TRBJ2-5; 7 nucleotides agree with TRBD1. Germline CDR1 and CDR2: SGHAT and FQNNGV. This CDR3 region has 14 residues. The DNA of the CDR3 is TGTGCCAGGAGCTCAGGACAGGTTCTGGAGACCCAGTACTAC. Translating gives CARSSGQVLETQYY.